One sample yielded the 23 T cell receptor beta chains listed below, sequenced in a study of cytotoxic CD8 clonotypes in ibrutinib-treated CLL. The protocol was immunoSEQ multiplex PCR, while the TCRdb copy is restricted to in-frame clones and leaves out a portion. The repertoire holds some 130,000 clones, approximately 83% seen once, with roughly 2% in the top ten. This specimen consisted of PBMCs, obtained after 24 months of ibrutinib treatment. The receptors come from a human donor with chronic lymphocytic leukemia.

The rearrangement uses TRBV28 and TRBJ1-1; D is ambiguous. This CDR3 region has 14 residues. The germline gives CDR1 MDHEN, CDR2 SYDVKM. Trimming removed 3 bases at V and 1 base at J, with 9 bases between. CDR3 amino acids: CASSFGVGNTEAFF. CDR3 in DNA: TGTGCCAGCAGTTTCGGAGTTGGGAACACTGAAGCTTTCTTT.

Worth noting for this clone: Without the conserved terminal phenylalanine or tryptophan, this CDR3 likely stems from a read error. Because the CDR3's place on the DNA is in doubt, the DNA is left out and the CDR3 is given as listed by TCRdb. The rearrangement joins TRBV5-8 to TRBJ1-2; the table gives TRBD1 as D, unverified against the DNA. The length of the CDR3 is 11 amino acids, counting both ends. Germline values: CDR1 SGHTS, CDR2 YDEGEE. CDR3 sequence reads: CASSLSAGGPN.

V and J are TRBV9 and TRBJ1-1, with TRBD1 as a possible D gene (5 bases). There are 13 residues in the CDR3. V lost 6 bases to trimming and J lost 6 bases, with 15 bases between them. CDR1 and CDR2 from the germline V gene are SGDLS and YYNGEE. As DNA, the CDR3 is TGTGCCAGCAAACGGGGGGGAGAACCTGAAGCTTTCTTT. This codes for CASKRGGEPEAFF.

V gene TRBV7-6 combines with J gene TRBJ1-3; D is unresolved. V dropped 6 bases and J dropped 4 bases, with 4 bases sitting between them. CDR1 and CDR2 from the germline V gene are SGHVS and FNYEAQ. The CDR3 consists of 11 residues. The CDR3 DNA reads as TGTGCCAGCAGGGGCGGAAACACCATATATTTT. This gives the protein CASRGGNTIYF.

This rearrangement joins TRBV7-8 to TRBJ2-1; tentative D call: TRBD1 (5 bases). From germline, CDR1 is SGHVS and CDR2 FQNEAQ. Deletions cut 5 bases from V and 0 bases from J, with 11 bases between. CDR3 length: 15 amino acids. In DNA, the CDR3 is TGTGCCAGCAGCACCAGGGCAAGCTCCTACAATGAGCAGTTCTTC. It codes for CASSTRASSYNEQFF. The complete variable domain, with remaining parts taken from reference TRBV7-8 and TRBJ2-1, reads GAGVSQSPRYKVAKRGQDVALRCDPISGHVSLFWYQQALGQGPEFLTYFQNEAQLDKSGLPSDRFFAERPEGSVSTLKIQRTQQEDSAVYLCASSTRASSYNEQFFGPGTRLTVL.

This chain joins TRBV4-1 and TRBJ2-2; a weak D match, TRBD2 (5 bases). Germline V CDR1 and CDR2: MGHRA, YSYEKL. The germline V and J ends were trimmed by 4 bases and 2 bases, with 11 bases remaining between them. The CDR3 loop spans 15 amino acids. The CDR3 nucleotides are TGCGCCAGCAGCCCCTGGACTGTTAACACCGGGGAGCTGTTTTTT. This translates into CASSPWTVNTGELFF.

The rearrangement joins TRBV9 to TRBJ2-7; D is ambiguous. Trimming cost V 4 bases and J 0 bases, with 14 bases left between them. Germline V gives CDR1 SGDLS, CDR2 YYNGEE. The CDR3 length is 15 residues. Here the CDR3 reads CASSLEPGSSYEQYF. CDR3 coding DNA: TGTGCCAGCAGCCTAGAGCCGGGTAGCTCCTACGAGCAGTACTTC.

The chain links TRBV6-5 to TRBJ1-4; D is uncertain. Looked up from germline, CDR1 is MNHEY and CDR2 is SVGAGI. There are 13 residues in the CDR3. The V and J ends lost 6 bases and 8 bases respectively, with 13 bases between them. The CDR3, as DNA: TGTGCCAGCAGGCCACCCCTTGAGGAAAAACTGTTTTTT. Translation: CASRPPLEEKLFF.

V and J are TRBV28 and TRBJ1-2; D gene ambiguous. Deletions cut 5 bases from V and 8 bases from J, with 9 bases between. The length of the CDR3 is 11 residues. CDR1 is MDHEN, CDR2 SYDVKM, per germline. The CDR3 nucleotides read TGTGCCAGCAGTAAAGGCCGCGGCTACACCTTC. Its protein is CASSKGRGYTF.

J is TRBJ2-1 and V is TRBV18; D might be TRBD1 (6 bases). This CDR3 contains 18 residues. Germline lookup yields CDR1 KGHSH and CDR2 LQKENI. Trimming took off 4 bases at V and 6 bases at J, with 25 bases between the two ends. The CDR3 here is CASSLGYRDTRIANEQFF. The CDR3 DNA follows: TGTGCCAGCTCACTCGGTTACAGGGACACAAGGATCGCCAATGAGCAGTTCTTC.

The rearrangement links TRBV18 to TRBJ2-3; no clear D. V gave up 2 bases and J gave up 6 bases, with 12 bases separating them. Germline-derived CDR1 and CDR2 are KGHSH and LQKENI. This CDR3 is built from 14 residues. The CDR3: CASSPAAASDTQYF. In nucleotides, the CDR3 is TGTGCCAGCTCACCAGCAGCCGCAAGTGATACGCAGTATTTT.

The chain uses TRBV6-6 and TRBJ1-5; 9 bases align to TRBD1. Unmatched junction bases numbered 5, after V lost 0 bases and J lost 5 bases. CDR1 is MNHNY, CDR2 SVGAGI, per germline (reference sequence). This CDR3 spans 16 amino acids. CDR3 nucleotide sequence: TGTGCCAGCAGTTACTCGGGACAGGGAAGTCATCAGCCCCAGCATTTT. This encodes CASSYSGQGSHQPQHF.

In this sample, this clone turned up a few times. The chain uses TRBV6-6 and TRBJ1-3, with a possible D match to TRBD1 (6 bases). The V and J ends lost 2 bases and 0 bases respectively, with 11 bases between them. The CDR3 sequence is 16 residues long. Germline V gene sequence: CDR1 MNHNY, CDR2 SVGAGI (reference sequence). The CDR3 region has the DNA TGTGCCAGCAGTTACCCAAGACAGGACTCTGGAAACACCATATATTTT. Protein product: CASSYPRQDSGNTIYF.

This chain uses TRBV28 with TRBJ2-2; 15 nucleotides align to TRBD2. V lost 4 bases, J lost 4 bases, and 1 base stayed unmatched. Germline V lookup: CDR1 MDHEN, CDR2 SYDVKM. CDR3 size: 16 residues. In nucleotides, the CDR3 is TGTGCCAGCAGTTCGGGACTAGCGGGAGGCACCGGGGAGCTGTTTTTT. It specifies CASSSGLAGGTGELFF.

This clone was picked up one time. The chain employs TRBV5-1 and TRBJ1-3; TRBD1 is a possible D gene (5 bases). Germline V gene lookup returns CDR1 SGHRS and CDR2 YFSETQ. The CDR3 spans 15 residues. Trimming stripped 4 bases from V and 4 bases from J, with 15 bases between. Here the CDR3 DNA reads TGCGCCAGCAGCCGTGATCAGGGTGGAGGAAACACCATATATTTT. Protein product: CASSRDQGGGNTIYF.

This clone was detected only a few times. The chain joins TRBV7-2 to TRBJ1-1; D is perhaps TRBD1 (5 bases). Germline V gene lookup returns CDR1 SGHTA and CDR2 FQGNSA. This CDR3 region has 12 residues. V was cut by 5 bases and J by 4 bases, with 8 bases left in between. This CDR3 reads CASSIRVTEAFF. The DNA of the CDR3 is TGTGCCAGCAGCATCAGGGTCACTGAAGCTTTCTTT. The whole variable domain, filled in from reference TRBV7-2 and TRBJ1-1, reads GAGVSQSPSNKVTEKGKDVELRCDPISGHTALYWYRQSLGQGLEFLIYFQGNSAPDKSGLPSDRFSAERTGGSVSTLTIQRTQQEDSAVYLCASSIRVTEAFFGQGTRLTVV.

This chain uses TRBV5-1 with TRBJ2-2; a weak D match, TRBD1 (5 bases). The V gene's germline CDR1 is SGHRS and CDR2 YFSETQ. The CDR3 has 14 amino acids. The V end was cut by 4 bases, the J end by 5 bases, with 12 bases between. In DNA, the CDR3 is TGCGCCAGCAGCAGAGAGACAGCTACCGGGGAGCTGTTTTTT. Its protein is CASSRETATGELFF.

This chain connects TRBV18 to TRBJ2-7; the D gene is possibly TRBD1 (5 bases). The CDR3 is 12 amino acids. The germline V gene has CDR1 KGHSH and CDR2 LQKENI. V lost 3 bases and J 5 bases, leaving 8 bases between the germline ends. This CDR3 reads CASSPGRDEQYF. In nucleotides, the CDR3 is TGTGCCAGCTCACCCGGCAGGGACGAGCAGTACTTC. Based on the CDR3 plus reference TRBV18 and TRBJ2-7, the full variable domain is NAGVMQNPRHLVRRRGQEARLRCSPMKGHSHVYWYRQLPEEGLKFMVYLQKENIIDESGMPKERFSAEFPKEGPSILRIQQVVRGDSAAYFCASSPGRDEQYFGPGTRLTVT.

The chain couples TRBV6-5 to TRBJ1-1; D possibly corresponds to TRBD1 (5 bases). The CDR3 sequence is 13 residues long. The germline V gene encodes CDR1 MNHEY and CDR2 SVGAGI. V was cut by 7 bases and J by 5 bases, with 14 bases left in between. As DNA, the CDR3 is TGTGCCAGCATTCCGAGGGGTTGGACTGAAGCTTTCTTT. Amino acids: CASIPRGWTEAFF.

The chain joins TRBV6-5 to TRBJ2-5, with D unclear. This CDR3 has 15 amino acids. The germline CDR1 and CDR2 sequences are MNHEY and SVGAGI. V shed 2 bases and J shed 1 base, with 11 bases lying between them. CDR3: CASSYGSARQETQYF. The CDR3 DNA reads as TGTGCCAGCAGTTACGGCAGCGCCCGCCAAGAGACCCAGTACTTC.

The rearrangement joins TRBV5-4 to TRBJ2-1, with 12 bases matching TRBD2. Germline lookup yields CDR1 SGHNT and CDR2 YYREEE (reference sequence). The CDR3 runs to 16 residues. V was pared by 0 bases and J by 7 bases, with 5 bases of the junction left unmatched. The CDR3 spells CASSLAGLAGNNEQFF. As DNA, the CDR3 is TGTGCCAGCAGCTTGGCCGGACTAGCGGGGAATAATGAGCAGTTCTTC.

Only a few counts were recorded for this clone. The chain has TRBV7-8 and TRBJ1-1; D remains ambiguous. V lost 2 bases and J lost 8, with 12 bases in between. Germline-derived CDR1 and CDR2 are SGHVS and FQNEAQ. The CDR3 sequence is 13 residues long. CDR3 nucleotide sequence: TGTGCCAGCAGCTTAAGGGCTCTGGGAGAAGCTTTCTTT. Its translation: CASSLRALGEAFF.

The rearrangement links TRBV7-7 to TRBJ2-1; D perhaps matches TRBD2 (6 bases). Germline lookup yields CDR1 SSHAT and CDR2 FNYEAQ (reference sequence). Trimming shortened V by 5 bases and J by 8 bases, and 16 bases separated the two germline ends. The CDR3 contains 14 residues. CDR3 in DNA: TGTGCCAGCAGCCGGACGAGGGAGGCGGATGAGCAGTTCTTC. Translating it yields CASSRTREADEQFF. The variable domain in full, with the rest retrieved from reference TRBV7-7 and TRBJ2-1, is GAGVSQSPRYKVTKRGQDVTLRCDPISSHATLYWYQQALGQGPEFLTYFNYEAQPDKSGLPSDRFSAERPEGSISTLTIQRTEQRDSAMYRCASSRTREADEQFFGPGTRLTVL.